This TCR beta chain was profiled in a study of cytomegalovirus exposure and HLA in healthy donors. As for the study in general: Earlier results showed approximately 110 million unique TCR beta sequences derived from roughly 190 million T cells. General study points: V- and J-gene trimming in TCR beta was tied to a missense DCLRE1C variant by an analysis performed later.

PCR was performed using 60 Vbeta and 13 Jbeta primers. Sequencing was performed with immunoSEQ multiplex PCR; in TCRdb, only in-frame clones are kept and a portion is missing. Altogether about 130,000 clones are present, roughly 71% being singletons, with the ten largest covering 4% to 4.5%. V was clipped by 2 bases and J by 3 bases, with 12 bases between them. Germline V gene data show CDR1 as SGDLS and CDR2 as YYNGEE. The CDR3 extends over 15 amino acids. Turning to this clone: Its antigen remains unidentified.

Input material: PBMCs. This sequence was found in a woman aged 45 to 65 in good health and CMV-seropositive. The J gene is TRBJ1-3, the V gene TRBV9; D might be TRBD1 (6 bases). CDR3 loop: CASSVQQGYGNTIYF. The CDR3 DNA reads TGTGCCAGCAGCGTTCAACAGGGCTATGGAAACACCATATATTTT.